These 30 T cell receptor beta chains came from one sample sequenced in a study of blood T cell repertoires in COVID-19. The protocol was immunoSEQ multiplex PCR, while the TCRdb copy is restricted to in-frame clones and leaves out a portion. The sample has about 420,000 clones, 70% to 90% seen once. Sample: peripheral blood. Receptor source: a young man with COVID-19, enrolled during active disease.

This clone has only one observation. V gene TRBV18 combines with J gene TRBJ1-4, with 9 bases that match TRBD1. The V and J ends lost 3 bases and 7 bases, in that order; junction bases with no gene match: 3. This CDR3 region has 14 residues. Germline V gene data show CDR1 as KGHSH and CDR2 as LQKENI. The CDR3 spells CASSPTGGIEKLFF. The CDR3 DNA is TGTGCCAGCTCACCGACAGGGGGGATTGAAAAACTGTTTTTT.

This clone was seen just once. The chain links TRBV6-2 or TRBV6-3 to TRBJ2-3, with a weak D call TRBD2 (5 bases). Germline V gene sequence: CDR1 MNHEY, CDR2 SVGEGT. Trimming shortened V by 4 bases and J by 2 bases, and 16 bases separated the two germline ends. The CDR3 is 16 residues long. This CDR3 is CASSFGNLYLTDTQYF. The CDR3 region has the DNA TGTGCCAGCAGTTTCGGGAATCTTTACCTCACAGATACGCAGTATTTT.

The chain employs TRBV13 and TRBJ1-1, with 10 bases aligning to TRBD1. V lost 3 bases and J lost 4; bases outside the gene matches: 2. The CDR3 spans 14 residues. Per germline, CDR1 PRHDT and CDR2 FYEKMQ (reference sequence). The CDR3 here is CASSLGTGVTEAFF. For the CDR3, the DNA is TGTGCCAGCAGCTTGGGGACAGGGGTCACTGAAGCTTTCTTT.

The chain uses TRBV11-3 and TRBJ1-2, with no clear D. Germline V CDR1 and CDR2: SGHNT, YENEEA. The CDR3 sequence is 12 residues long. Trimming took 3 bases from V and 10 from J, leaving 12 bases between them. The CDR3 here is CASSFGDGDYTF. CDR3 sequence (DNA): TGTGCCAGCAGCTTCGGAGACGGGGACTACACCTTC. The full variable domain, in which reference TRBV11-3 and TRBJ1-2 provide the parts outside the CDR3, is EAGVVQSPRYKIIEKKQPVAFWCNPISGHNTLYWYLQNLGQGPELLIRYENEEAVDDSQLPKDRFSAERLKGVDSTLKIQPAELGDSAVYLCASSFGDGDYTFGSGTRLTVV.

The chain joins TRBV28 to TRBJ2-7; 13 nucleotides line up with TRBD2. V dropped 4 bases and J dropped 7; count of bases not matched to a gene: 4. CDR3 length equals 14 residues. The germline V gene has CDR1 MDHEN and CDR2 SYDVKM. The CDR3 nucleotides are TGTGCCAGCAGTTCGGGGACTAGCGGGAAAGAGCAGTACTTC. Its protein is CASSSGTSGKEQYF. Full variable domain (missing parts from reference TRBV28 and TRBJ2-7): DVKVTQSSRYLVKRTGEKVFLECVQDMDHENMFWYRQDPGLGLRLIYFSYDVKMKEKGDIPEGYSVSREKKERFSLILESASTNQTSMYLCASSSGTSGKEQYFGPGTRLTVT.

In this sample, this clone turned up once. Other nucleotide sequences in the sample specify the same CDR3. This chain links TRBV12-3 or TRBV12-4 with TRBJ2-1; TRBD2 is a possible D gene (5 bases). CDR3 size: 12 residues. The V and J ends lost 6 bases and 12 bases respectively, with 15 bases between them. CDR3 coding DNA: TGTGCCAGCAGCCTATCGGGATCCGGGCAGTTCTTC. As protein: CASSLSGSGQFF.

V is TRBV6-6 and J is TRBJ2-1, with 12 bases matching TRBD1. V lost 5 bases and J lost 10; bases outside the gene matches: 21. Germline V CDR1 and CDR2: MNHNY, SVGAGI (reference sequence). The CDR3 has 19 amino acids. The CDR3 DNA reads TGTGCCAGCAGTCGACGGGACAGGGGGCTACTACTAGCGGGACGCGAGCAGTTCTTC. This sequence encodes CASSRRDRGLLLAGREQFF.

DNA for the CDR3: TGCGCCAGCAGTCACCCTACGCTCACAGGGAAATCCCTCTACGAGCAGTACTTC. Residues: CASSHPTLTGKSLYEQYF. The genes are TRBV23-1 and TRBJ2-7, with D possibly matching TRBD1 (6 bases). TRBV23-1 is labeled an ORF, and its function is uncertain. Trimming left V 3 bases short and J 3 bases short, with 24 bases between. The CDR3 is 18 residues long.

This chain joins TRBV3-1 (or the pseudogene TRBV3-2) and TRBJ2-3; TRBD2 is a possible D gene (6 bases). This CDR3 region has 15 residues. Germline CDR1 and CDR2: LGHDT and YNNKEL (reference sequence). V was pared by 4 bases and J by 2 bases, with 13 bases between. CDR3 sequence reads: CASSPGLIITDTQYF. CDR3 DNA sequence: TGTGCCAGCAGCCCGGGACTCATAATCACAGATACGCAGTATTTT.

The V gene is TRBV25-1, the J gene TRBJ1-6, with 7 positions matching TRBD1. CDR1 MGHDK and CDR2 SYGVNS come from the germline V gene. With V trimmed by 4 bases and J by 9 bases, 3 bases remained unmatched. This CDR3 region has 13 residues. CDR3 in amino acids: CASSGQGFSPLHF. CDR3 nucleotides: TGTGCCAGCAGTGGACAGGGCTTTTCACCCCTCCACTTT. Full variable domain (missing parts from reference TRBV25-1 and TRBJ1-6): EADIYQTPRYLVIGTGKKITLECSQTMGHDKMYWYQQDPGMELHLIHYSYGVNSTEKGDLSSESTVSRIRTEHFPLTLESARPSHTSQYLCASSGQGFSPLHFGNGTRLTVT.

The chain employs TRBV24-1 and TRBJ2-3; a possible D gene is TRBD2 (6 bases). Germline V gives CDR1 KGHDR, CDR2 SFDVKD. V dropped 5 bases and J dropped 1 base, with 12 bases sitting between them. The CDR3 runs to 15 residues. The CDR3 sequence is CATSVAGSGTDTQYF. The CDR3 coding sequence is TGTGCCACCAGTGTGGCGGGATCAGGCACAGATACGCAGTATTTT.

The chain links TRBV7-8 to TRBJ2-7; D is perhaps TRBD2 (7 bases). Trimming shortened V by 5 bases and J by 3 bases, and 14 bases separated the two germline ends. Germline V gene lookup returns CDR1 SGHVS and CDR2 FQNEAQ. This CDR3 is 14 amino acids long. The CDR3 DNA sequence: TGTGCCAGCAGCCCTAGGGGGGGTAGCTACGAGCAGTACTTC. This translates into CASSPRGGSYEQYF. The full variable domain, rest sourced from reference TRBV7-8 and TRBJ2-7, is GAGVSQSPRYKVAKRGQDVALRCDPISGHVSLFWYQQALGQGPEFLTYFQNEAQLDKSGLPSDRFFAERPEGSVSTLKIQRTQQEDSAVYLCASSPRGGSYEQYFGPGTRLTVT.

The chain links TRBV6-6 to TRBJ2-7, with 7 nucleotides matching TRBD1. CDR1 is MNHNY, CDR2 SVGAGI, per germline (reference sequence). J gave up 6 bases and V 0 bases, and 5 bases lay outside the gene matches. This CDR3 region has 14 residues. Here the CDR3 reads CASSYSSAGGEQYF. The CDR3 DNA sequence: TGTGCCAGCAGTTACTCGAGCGCAGGGGGCGAGCAGTACTTC.

V usage is TRBV29-1 and J usage is TRBJ2-5; TRBD2 agrees at 7 bases. Germline V gives CDR1 SQVTM, CDR2 ANQGSEA. CDR3 length equals 14 residues. V was pared by 3 bases and J by 2 bases, with 6 bases of the junction left unmatched. CDR3 sequence (DNA): TGCAGCGTTGAGGGTAGCGGGCTTCAAGAGACCCAGTACTTC. Its protein is CSVEGSGLQETQYF.

The J gene is TRBJ1-5, the V gene TRBV15; D unclear. The CDR3 covers 17 residues. Germline-derived CDR1 and CDR2 are LNHNV and YYDKDF (reference sequence). Trimming pared 0 bases from V and 4 bases from J, leaving 16 bases between. This CDR3 is CATSRDLVYSKNQPQHF. The CDR3 DNA sequence: TGTGCCACCAGCAGAGATTTGGTATACAGTAAAAATCAGCCCCAGCATTTT.

The chain combines TRBV9 with TRBJ2-7, with D possibly matching TRBD2 (5 bases). Trimming took 4 bases from V and 0 from J, leaving 11 bases between them. Germline-derived CDR1 and CDR2 are SGDLS and YYNGEE. CDR3 length: 14 residues. CDR3 DNA: TGTGCCAGCAGCTCCGGTGGAGGCTCCTACGAGCAGTACTTC. This gives the protein CASSSGGGSYEQYF.

J is TRBJ2-1 and V is TRBV13; tentative D call: TRBD2 (6 bases). Germline V lookup: CDR1 PRHDT, CDR2 FYEKMQ (reference sequence). CDR3 size: 15 residues. Trimming cost V 5 bases and J 1 base, with 12 bases left between them. DNA for the CDR3: TGTGCCAGCAGCGCGGGATTAGGTTCCTACAATGAGCAGTTCTTC. Its protein is CASSAGLGSYNEQFF.

The chain joins TRBV29-1 to TRBJ2-5; D not resolved. Germline CDR1 is SQVTM and CDR2 is ANQGSEA. Trimming removed 2 bases at V and 4 bases at J, with 11 bases between. This CDR3 is 13 amino acids long. CDR3 nucleotides: TGCAGCGTTGAAAAGAGTGATCTAGAGACCCAGTACTTC. It codes for CSVEKSDLETQYF.

V is TRBV18 and J is TRBJ1-5, with TRBD1 matching 9 bases. The germline V gene encodes CDR1 KGHSH and CDR2 LQKENI. V was clipped by 4 bases and J by 5 bases; unmatched bases: 9. This CDR3 comprises 16 residues. The CDR3 is CASSLSGTGIDQPQHF. CDR3 coding DNA: TGTGCCAGCTCACTGTCCGGGACAGGGATCGATCAGCCCCAGCATTTT.

This clone was detected once. The gene calls are TRBV6-5 and TRBJ1-4; a possible D gene is TRBD1 (5 bases). V was pared by 8 bases and J by 3 bases, with 10 bases between. Germline CDR1 and CDR2: MNHEY and SVGAGI. The CDR3 loop spans 13 amino acids. CDR3: CASAAQANEKLFF. CDR3 sequence (DNA): TGTGCCAGCGCGGCACAGGCTAATGAAAAACTGTTTTTT.

This sequence joins TRBV6-1 and TRBJ1-3; the match to TRBD1 covers 9 bases. Germline values: CDR1 MNHNS, CDR2 SASEGT. J gave up 0 bases and V 0 bases, and 3 bases lay outside the gene matches. This CDR3 is 17 amino acids long. CDR3 sequence reads: CASSEAAGQGSGNTIYF. CDR3 bases: TGTGCCAGCAGTGAAGCCGCGGGACAGGGCTCTGGAAACACCATATATTTT.

The table lists this clone with a count of one. The chain joins TRBV24-1 to TRBJ2-1; possibly TRBD1 for D (5 bases). The CDR3 is 15 amino acids. Germline V CDR1 and CDR2: KGHDR, SFDVKD. Trimming cost V 5 bases and J 5 bases, with 15 bases left between them. The CDR3 sequence is CATSALGAGNNEQFF. For the CDR3, the DNA is TGTGCCACCAGTGCTCTAGGGGCCGGAAACAATGAGCAGTTCTTC.

The J gene is TRBJ2-1, the V gene TRBV11-2; D is unclear. Trimming stripped 0 bases from V and 5 bases from J, with 17 bases between. Per germline, CDR1 SGHAT and CDR2 FQNNGV. This CDR3 is 17 amino acids long. The CDR3 sequence is CASSLEPDSSVNNEQFF. Written as DNA, the CDR3 is TGTGCCAGCAGCTTAGAGCCAGACTCATCGGTGAACAATGAGCAGTTCTTC.

The rearrangement joins TRBV5-1 to TRBJ2-4, with 8 bases matching TRBD2. The V gene's germline CDR1 is SGHRS and CDR2 YFSETQ. V was clipped by 3 bases and J by 5 bases; unmatched bases: 7. The CDR3 length is 15 residues. CDR3 in amino acids: CASSSRAGAENIQYF. Here the CDR3 DNA reads TGCGCCAGCAGCTCCCGAGCGGGGGCGGAAAACATTCAGTACTTC.

This chain connects TRBV30 to TRBJ2-1; 9 bases fit TRBD2. J gave up 0 bases and V 2 bases, and 8 bases lay outside the gene matches. Germline assignment: CDR1 GTSNPN and CDR2 SVGIG (reference sequence). The CDR3 length is 17 residues. The CDR3 coding sequence is TGTGCCTGGAGTAAAACTAGCGGGTACCTCTCCTACAATGAGCAGTTCTTC. Protein product: CAWSKTSGYLSYNEQFF.

The V and J genes are TRBV7-8 and TRBJ2-5; 8 nucleotides align to TRBD2. The CDR3 is 17 amino acids. From germline, CDR1 is SGHVS and CDR2 FQNEAQ. Losses at the gene ends were 1 base for V and 5 bases for J; bases not matched to a gene: 12. CDR3 region: CASSLVDGGALRETQYF. CDR3 coding DNA: TGTGCCAGCAGCTTAGTTGACGGGGGGGCCCTTAGGGAGACCCAGTACTTC.

V gene TRBV10-3 combines with J gene TRBJ1-5, with TRBD1 identical over 7 bases. The CDR3 has 15 amino acids. Germline V gene lookup returns CDR1 ENHRY and CDR2 SYGVKD. Germline trimming cut 10 bases from V and 4 bases from J; bases unmatched to any gene: 13. The CDR3 spells CATRGDTNFNQPQHF. In DNA, the CDR3 is TGTGCCACCAGGGGGGACACAAATTTTAATCAGCCCCAGCATTTT.

The chain's CDR3 is CASTISQGTGELFF. In DNA, the CDR3 is TGTGCCAGCACCATATCACAGGGAACCGGGGAGCTGTTTTTT. This rearrangement joins TRBV7-9 to TRBJ2-2; a possible D gene is TRBD1 (6 bases). The CDR3 loop spans 14 amino acids. The germline gives CDR1 SEHNR, CDR2 FQNEAQ (reference sequence). V lost 7 bases and J 5 bases, leaving 14 bases between the germline ends.

This chain uses TRBV7-8 with TRBJ1-1; TRBD1 agrees at 7 bases. The CDR3 extends over 16 amino acids. V was pared by 5 bases and J by 3 bases, with 12 bases of the junction left unmatched. Germline assignment: CDR1 SGHVS and CDR2 FQNEAQ. CDR3 residues: CASSKKAGTVHTEAFF. CDR3 nucleotide sequence: TGTGCCAGCAGCAAGAAGGCCGGGACAGTTCACACTGAAGCTTTCTTT.

This chain connects TRBV6-5 to TRBJ2-1, with 14 bases identical to TRBD2. J was trimmed by 6 bases and V by 6 bases; bases with no gene match: 4. The V gene's germline CDR1 is MNHEY and CDR2 SVGAGI. There are 15 residues in the CDR3. DNA of the CDR3: TGTGCCAGCAGCCCGGGACTAGCGGGAGCCAATGAGCAGTTCTTC. This translates into CASSPGLAGANEQFF.